This entry describes one T cell receptor beta chain. Germline values: CDR1 SGHRS, CDR2 YFSETQ. Trimming removed 2 bases at V and 4 bases at J, with 13 bases between. CDR3 length equals 15 residues. Sequencing was performed with immunoSEQ multiplex PCR; in TCRdb, only in-frame clones are kept and a portion is missing. The table includes tens of thousands of clones, around 90% detected once. These data originate in a study of OX40 agonist ivuxolimab in advanced cancers. The specimen was CD4+ or CD8+ T cells sorted from blood, collected in a trial of the OX40 agonist ivuxolimab. This receptor was obtained from an adult with an advanced solid tumor such as melanoma, head and neck, liver or kidney cancer. The rearrangement joins TRBV5-1 to TRBJ1-3; no reliable D call. The CDR3 sequence is CASSLSHGTGNTIYF. DNA of the CDR3: TGCGCCAGCAGCTTATCCCACGGAACAGGAAACACCATATATTTT.